The clone carrying this T cell receptor (beta chain) was found many times. Transcripts of RNA were the source for amplifying TCR beta CDR3 regions. The first-round RT-PCR employed HTBI primers together with the Qiagen OneStep RT-PCR kit. A multiplex PCR was then performed as the second round. TCRdb itself ran the multiplex PCR reads through MiXCR, one entry per CDR3 protein. The table records about 620,000 distinct CDR3 sequences, approximately 22% of them present only once. This sample stems from a study of Graves' ophthalmopathy and Graves' hyperthyroidism. This receptor was identified in a woman aged 18-35 years with stable Graves' hyperthyroidism. Some clones in this sample may be carry-over from other donors' samples. The sequenced sample was peripheral blood.

CDR3 bases: TGTGCCAGCAGTTTAGCAGGGGTGCGTGACACTGAAGCTTTCTTT. This codes for CASSLAGVRDTEAFF. The chain carries TRBV28 and TRBJ1-1; TRBD1 is a possible D gene (6 bases). The CDR3 length is 15 residues. Trimming cost V 2 bases and J 3 bases, with 13 bases left between them. Germline V gives CDR1 MDHEN, CDR2 SYDVKM.